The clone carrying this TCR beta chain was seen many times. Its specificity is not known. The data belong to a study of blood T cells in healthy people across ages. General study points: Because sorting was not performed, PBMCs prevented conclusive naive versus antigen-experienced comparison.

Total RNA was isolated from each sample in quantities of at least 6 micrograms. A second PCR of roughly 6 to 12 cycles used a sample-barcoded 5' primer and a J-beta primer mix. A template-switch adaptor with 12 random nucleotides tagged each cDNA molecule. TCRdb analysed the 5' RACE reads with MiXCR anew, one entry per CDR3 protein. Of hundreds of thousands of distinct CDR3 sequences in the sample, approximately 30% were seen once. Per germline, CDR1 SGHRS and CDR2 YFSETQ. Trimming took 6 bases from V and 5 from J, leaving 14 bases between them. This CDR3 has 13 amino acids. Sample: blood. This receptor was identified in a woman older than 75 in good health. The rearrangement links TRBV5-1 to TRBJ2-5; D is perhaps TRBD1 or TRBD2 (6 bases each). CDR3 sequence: CASTRRGVETQYF. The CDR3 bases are TGCGCCAGCACCAGAAGGGGGGTCGAGACCCAGTACTTC.